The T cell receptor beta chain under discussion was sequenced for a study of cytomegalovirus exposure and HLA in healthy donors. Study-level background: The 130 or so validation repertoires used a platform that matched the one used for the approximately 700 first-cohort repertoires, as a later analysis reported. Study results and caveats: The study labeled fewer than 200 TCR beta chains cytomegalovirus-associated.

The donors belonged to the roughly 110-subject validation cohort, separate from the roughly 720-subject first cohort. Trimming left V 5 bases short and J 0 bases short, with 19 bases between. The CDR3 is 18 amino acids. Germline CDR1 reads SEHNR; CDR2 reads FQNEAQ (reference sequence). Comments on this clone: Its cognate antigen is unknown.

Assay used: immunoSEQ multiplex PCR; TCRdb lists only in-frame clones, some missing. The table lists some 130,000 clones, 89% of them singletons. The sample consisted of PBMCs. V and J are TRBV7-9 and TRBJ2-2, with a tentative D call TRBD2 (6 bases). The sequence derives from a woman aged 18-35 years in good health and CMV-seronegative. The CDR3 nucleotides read TGTGCCAGCAGCCGACGGGTCGGAGGGCTGGCGAACACCGGGGAGCTGTTTTTT. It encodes CASSRRVGGLANTGELFF.